The rows below give T cell receptor beta chains drawn from one sample of a study of shared clonotypes between healthy human individuals. Profiling relied on immunoSEQ multiplex PCR, and the TCRdb table lists in-frame clones only, not all of them. The sample gives 450,000 to 550,000 clones, more than 65% of which show up once; 13% is in the top ten. The source material was PBMCs. These receptors were taken from a middle-aged woman in good health. Some clones in this sample may be carry-over from other donors' samples. CDR3s include the opening cysteine and the closing phenylalanine or tryptophan. Each record gives: V gene, clone size, D gene, J gene, CDR3 protein, CDR3 DNA. D genes are given only for firm matches. Clone size is shown for a subset of rows, as once, few, many or a class of expanded clone.

v_gene: TRBV7-2
abundance: .
d_gene: .
j_gene: TRBJ2-2
CDR3aa: CASSPAMATGELFF
CDR3nt: TGTGCCAGCAGCCCAGCGATGGCGACCGGGGAGCTGTTTTTT

v_gene: TRBV5-8
abundance: .
d_gene: TRBD1
j_gene: TRBJ2-7
CDR3aa: CASSKDRVVEQYF
CDR3nt: TGTGCCAGCAGCAAGGACAGGGTGGTCGAGCAGTACTTC

v_gene: TRBV7-8
abundance: .
d_gene: TRBD1
j_gene: TRBJ2-2
CDR3aa: CASSLGQGWGELFF
CDR3nt: TGTGCCAGCAGCTTAGGACAGGGTTGGGGGGAGCTGTTTTTT

v_gene: TRBV5-6
abundance: .
d_gene: .
j_gene: TRBJ2-3
CDR3aa: CASSLVQGEFNTDTQYF
CDR3nt: TGTGCCAGCAGCTTGGTACAGGGCGAATTCAACACAGATACGCAGTATTTT

v_gene: TRBV10-3
abundance: .
d_gene: .
j_gene: TRBJ2-3
CDR3aa: CAIRALADTDTQYF
CDR3nt: TGTGCCATCAGAGCCTTGGCTGATACAGATACGCAGTATTTT

v_gene: TRBV6-1
abundance: .
d_gene: TRBD1
j_gene: TRBJ1-4
CDR3aa: CASSEGTGSPRGVEKLFF
CDR3nt: TGTGCCAGCAGTGAAGGGACAGGGTCCCCCCGGGGGGTTGAAAAACTGTTTTTT

v_gene: TRBV4-2
abundance: once
d_gene: .
j_gene: TRBJ1-3
CDR3aa: CASSQEVGASGNTIYF
CDR3nt: TGTGCCAGCAGCCAAGAGGTGGGGGCTTCTGGAAACACCATATATTTT

v_gene: TRBV11-2
abundance: .
d_gene: .
j_gene: TRBJ1-5
CDR3aa: CASSLVRGNQPQHF
CDR3nt: TGTGCCAGCAGCTTAGTGAGGGGGAATCAGCCCCAGCATTTT

v_gene: TRBV27
abundance: .
d_gene: .
j_gene: TRBJ2-5
CDR3aa: CASSLGGYQETQYF
CDR3nt: TGTGCCAGCAGTTTGGGCGGGTACCAAGAGACCCAGTACTTC

v_gene: TRBV7-9
abundance: .
d_gene: .
j_gene: TRBJ2-3
CDR3aa: CASSPDRLSTDTQYF
CDR3nt: TGTGCCAGCAGCCCTGACAGGTTGAGCACAGATACGCAGTATTTT

v_gene: TRBV6-6
abundance: .
d_gene: .
j_gene: TRBJ1-1
CDR3aa: CASGGGAVQNTEAFF
CDR3nt: TGTGCCAGTGGGGGGGGCGCAGTCCAGAACACTGAAGCTTTCTTT

v_gene: TRBV18
abundance: .
d_gene: .
j_gene: TRBJ2-5
CDR3aa: CASSPGAMETQYF
CDR3nt: TGTGCCAGCTCACCTGGGGCAATGGAGACCCAGTACTTC

v_gene: TRBV28
abundance: .
d_gene: .
j_gene: TRBJ2-7
CDR3aa: CASSFGQGIYEQYF
CDR3nt: TGTGCCAGCAGTTTTGGTCAGGGAATCTACGAGCAGTACTTC

v_gene: TRBV2
abundance: .
d_gene: .
j_gene: TRBJ2-1
CDR3aa: CASRGGAYNEQFF
CDR3nt: TGTGCCAGCAGAGGGGGGGCCTACAATGAGCAGTTCTTC

v_gene: TRBV18
abundance: .
d_gene: .
j_gene: TRBJ1-1
CDR3aa: CASSLGGPLNTEAFF
CDR3nt: TGTGCCAGCTCCCTCGGGGGGCCCTTGAACACTGAAGCTTTCTTT

v_gene: TRBV18
abundance: .
d_gene: TRBD2
j_gene: TRBJ2-7
CDR3aa: CASSPGLAGALSYEQYF
CDR3nt: TGTGCCAGCTCACCCGGACTAGCGGGAGCCCTCTCCTACGAGCAGTACTTC

v_gene: TRBV14
abundance: .
d_gene: TRBD2
j_gene: TRBJ2-1
CDR3aa: CASSPLPGTSGSNEQFF
CDR3nt: TGTGCCAGCAGCCCCCTCCCTGGGACTAGCGGGAGCAATGAGCAGTTCTTC

v_gene: TRBV6-1
abundance: .
d_gene: TRBD1
j_gene: TRBJ2-7
CDR3aa: CASTREGTGAYEQYF
CDR3nt: TGTGCCAGCACCAGGGAGGGGACAGGGGCTTACGAGCAGTACTTC

v_gene: TRBV7-2
abundance: .
d_gene: .
j_gene: TRBJ2-1
CDR3aa: CASTYQGWGLNEQFF
CDR3nt: TGTGCCAGCACCTACCAGGGATGGGGGCTCAATGAGCAGTTCTTC

v_gene: TRBV2
abundance: once
d_gene: .
j_gene: TRBJ2-7
CDR3aa: CASSPLANSYEQYF
CDR3nt: TGTGCCAGCAGCCCACTAGCCAACTCCTACGAGCAGTACTTC

v_gene: TRBV28
abundance: .
d_gene: .
j_gene: TRBJ2-6
CDR3aa: CASSFRQGRTGANVLTF
CDR3nt: TGTGCCAGCAGTTTCAGGCAGGGTAGGACTGGGGCCAACGTCCTGACTTTC

v_gene: TRBV6-5
abundance: .
d_gene: .
j_gene: TRBJ2-7
CDR3aa: CASRSVGVSSYEQYF
CDR3nt: TGTGCCAGCAGATCTGTTGGGGTGAGCTCCTACGAGCAGTACTTC

v_gene: TRBV4-2
abundance: .
d_gene: .
j_gene: TRBJ2-3
CDR3aa: CASSQDLIRDTTSTDTQYF
CDR3nt: TGTGCCAGCAGCCAAGATCTAATTCGGGACACTACTAGCACAGATACGCAGTATTTT

v_gene: TRBV28
abundance: .
d_gene: TRBD2
j_gene: TRBJ2-7
CDR3aa: CASSPATLLAGEQYF
CDR3nt: TGTGCCAGCAGTCCCGCGACCCTACTAGCGGGCGAGCAGTACTTC

v_gene: TRBV5-4
abundance: .
d_gene: .
j_gene: TRBJ2-3
CDR3aa: CASSLRGSTDTQYF
CDR3nt: TGTGCCAGCAGCTTGCGGGGGAGCACAGATACGCAGTATTTT

v_gene: TRBV30
abundance: .
d_gene: .
j_gene: TRBJ2-3
CDR3aa: CAWNGRGLSDTQYF
CDR3nt: TGTGCCTGGAATGGCCGGGGGCTCTCGGATACGCAGTATTTT

v_gene: TRBV29-1
abundance: .
d_gene: .
j_gene: TRBJ2-7
CDR3aa: CSVGNRVSSYEQYF
CDR3nt: TGCAGCGTGGGGAACAGGGTATCCTCCTACGAGCAGTACTTC

v_gene: TRBV7-2
abundance: .
d_gene: TRBD2
j_gene: TRBJ2-7
CDR3aa: CASSLEATSGRNEQYF
CDR3nt: TGTGCCAGCAGCTTAGAGGCGACTAGCGGGAGGAATGAGCAGTACTTC

v_gene: TRBV6-5
abundance: .
d_gene: TRBD1
j_gene: TRBJ1-2
CDR3aa: CASSPTGGHDGYTF
CDR3nt: TGTGCCAGCAGTCCGACAGGGGGGCACGATGGCTACACCTTC

v_gene: TRBV4-1
abundance: .
d_gene: .
j_gene: TRBJ2-3
CDR3aa: CASSQGQSLDTQYF
CDR3nt: TGCGCCAGCAGCCAAGGACAGTCATTAGATACGCAGTATTTT

v_gene: TRBV11-2
abundance: .
d_gene: TRBD1
j_gene: TRBJ1-4
CDR3aa: CASSRQGAANEKLFF
CDR3nt: TGTGCCAGCAGTCGTCAGGGGGCTGCTAATGAAAAACTGTTTTTT

v_gene: TRBV7-2
abundance: .
d_gene: .
j_gene: TRBJ1-2
CDR3aa: CASSLVADGGGYTF
CDR3nt: TGTGCCAGCAGCTTAGTTGCTGATGGTGGCGGCTACACCTTC

v_gene: TRBV6-6
abundance: .
d_gene: TRBD1
j_gene: TRBJ2-7
CDR3aa: CASSPGQGKQYF
CDR3nt: TGTGCCAGCAGTCCAGGACAGGGCAAGCAGTACTTC

v_gene: TRBV27
abundance: once
d_gene: TRBD2
j_gene: TRBJ2-7
CDR3aa: CASSRLAGGGPHEQYF
CDR3nt: TGTGCCAGCAGTCGACTAGCGGGAGGAGGACCCCACGAGCAGTACTTC

v_gene: TRBV7-9
abundance: .
d_gene: TRBD1
j_gene: TRBJ1-1
CDR3aa: CASSQQGAKGDTEAFF
CDR3nt: TGTGCCAGCAGCCAACAGGGGGCTAAGGGGGACACTGAAGCTTTCTTT

v_gene: TRBV7-9
abundance: .
d_gene: TRBD2
j_gene: TRBJ2-1
CDR3aa: CASSSWLGTSGVNEQFF
CDR3nt: TGTGCCAGCAGCTCCTGGCTTGGGACTAGCGGGGTCAATGAGCAGTTCTTC

v_gene: TRBV30
abundance: few
d_gene: .
j_gene: TRBJ1-2
CDR3aa: CAWGGSYGYTF
CDR3nt: TGTGCCTGGGGGGGGTCCTATGGCTACACCTTC